This TCR beta chain was recovered during a study of shared clonotypes between healthy human individuals (TCRdb year 2020). In the study overall: A couple of women and a few men aged 18 to 49 years were included in the cohort. Per donor, three plates each were used for CD4 naive and CD4 memory, two for CD8 naive, and one for CD8 memory. Blood TCR repertoires of roughly five healthy adults were deeply sequenced to estimate repertoire size and the extent of clonotype sharing between individuals. Different laboratories and diverse techniques were used to prepare libraries and sequence TCR repertoires, to increase sequencing depth and limit assay-specific biases. Leukapheresis yielded between about 0.94 and 9 billion PBMCs per donor.

Here is what the overall study found, with its caveats: The genetic and exposure-history diversity represented was limited by the small number of donors. Estimated clonotype richness was generally larger for naive than for memory subsets. Pairwise subsampling indicated that sequencing depth was expected to affect the degree of clonotype sharing among donors. Sharing across several donors was observed for approximately 4.6% of naive CD4, 3.5% of naive CD8, over 2% of memory CD4, and 0.4% of memory CD8 clonotypes. Compared with non-shared clonotypes, the clonotypes found in all four sorted-subset donors had higher generation probabilities. Only blood was sampled, and tissue TCR repertoires likely differ from those in blood. Even with the large sequencing depth, rarefaction of the sorted-subset datasets indicated that sequencing was incomplete.

CDR1 and CDR2, per the germline V gene, are SNHLY and FYNNEI. The CDR3, from cysteine to phenylalanine, totals 14 residues. Of all the DNA, just the CDR3 is kept, 42 bases in frame from base 1. V is pared back by 7 bases and J by 2 bases, with 14 bases lying between the germline termini. The donors were healthy, HIV-negative adults with no recently reported acute infections or vaccinations. Only Caucasian adults living in Nashville, Tennessee, USA were represented among the donors. CD4+ T cells were enriched by magnetic negative selection; naive cells were then positively selected on CD45RA, and the negative fraction formed the memory subset. After blood collection by leukapheresis, PBMCs were isolated using Ficoll-Histopaque density gradient centrifugation and then cryopreserved in the vapor phase of liquid nitrogen. Purity and quantity of every magnetically sorted T cell population were checked by analytical flow cytometry. Genomic DNA was isolated from each sorted fraction and quantified by UV absorbance on a Nanodrop 2000c.

Using the deep immunoSEQ assay, TCR CDR3 regions were amplified from genomic DNA by multiplex PCR. Extracted genomic DNA from each cell subset was spread evenly across all wells of several immunoSEQ 96-well plates, with each plate serving as a replicate. For sorted subsets, each replicate PCR was loaded with about 0.2 ug genomic DNA, equivalent to some 27,000 T cell genomes. Purified libraries were quantified with a Qubit 3.0 fluorometer, sized on a Bioanalyzer 2100, and re-quantified with the KAPA Library Quantification kit. A separate single-read 150-cycle Illumina NextSeq 550 flow cell was used to sequence each immunoSEQ 96-well plate. In the source study's methods: Because only junctional sequences without quality scores were contained in the immunoSEQ output, filtering matching that applied to full-length reads could not be performed. Sequences were annotated with PyIR, a Python wrapper for IgBLAST v1.9, and V/J genes and CDR3 were assigned using IMGT germline references. Reads with weak V/J assignments (E-value above 1e-6), missing CDR3, stop codons, out-of-frame junctions, or ambiguous translated residues were removed. A V3J clonotype was defined by an identical inferred V gene, J gene, and CDR3 amino acid sequence. To compute the percentage overlap between repertoires, the number of shared unique clonotypes was divided by the size of the smaller repertoire. Repertoire richness was assessed with RTK rarefaction, the Chao1 estimator, and Recon v2.1 estimates of unobserved clonotypes. Generation probabilities were computed with OLGA for all TCRbeta clonotypes obtained by the gDNA method from four donors. Here the immuneACCESS table is served through TCRdb, limited to in-frame sequences with V and J called. Missing clones are a known gap in these copies; in checked studies unresolved V genes cover under half, and the rest lacks a known reason. V, J and clone size reflect that table, while D and trimming were determined from the DNA. This sample has a few million clones in its table, and just over 90% of those were observed once. Together, the top ten hold over 0.12% of the sample.

Details on this clone: The specificity of this receptor is unknown. No base qualities exist here, and no much larger clone lies one base off it.

The source of this sequence is a man aged 18 to 35 in good health. Sequencing was performed on naive CD4+ T cells sorted from blood. The cell subset or site label, read with the paper, signifies: CD45RA+ positively selected. The chain is made from TRBV2 and TRBJ1-2; the D gene cannot be resolved reliably. The DNA sequence is given as TGTGCCAGCATAATGGGTGGAGGAAACTATGGCTACACCTTC. This is translated as CASIMGGGNYGYTF.